The 17 T cell receptor beta chains in this list originate from one sample, sequenced in a study of blood T cells in healthy people across ages. A sample-barcoded 5' primer and a J-beta primer mix were used in a second PCR of roughly 7 to 11 cycles. From the 5' RACE reads, TCRdb called clonotypes with MiXCR, one entry per CDR3 protein. This sample has some 1,800,000 distinct CDR3 sequences, with roughly two fifths found just once. Sequenced input: blood. The receptors derive from a human donor in good health.

The chain combines TRBV7-9 with TRBJ1-2; 7 positions agree with TRBD1. The CDR3 is 17 amino acids. V was pared by 3 bases and J by 2 bases, with 12 bases of the junction left unmatched. Germline V lookup: CDR1 SEHNR, CDR2 FQNEAQ (reference sequence). The CDR3 DNA is TGTGCCAGCAGCTTGCAACTGACAGGGATCATCAACTATGGCTACACCTTC. This sequence encodes CASSLQLTGIINYGYTF.

The sample holds a few counts of this clonotype. The chain joins TRBV12-3 or TRBV12-4 to TRBJ1-4, with D perhaps TRBD1 (5 bases). This CDR3 is built from 13 residues. Trimming stripped 5 bases from V and 8 bases from J, with 12 bases between. The CDR3 DNA follows: TGTGCCAGCAGTGCCGGGGGGGAAGAAAAACTGTTTTTT. Encoded protein: CASSAGGEEKLFF.

In this sample, this clonotype turned up many times. The chain links TRBV2 to TRBJ2-3; possible D gene TRBD2, 5 bases. CDR1 and CDR2 from the germline V gene are SNHLY and FYNNEI. The CDR3 spans 13 residues. The V gene lost 5 bases and the J gene lost 4 bases, with 10 bases spanning the gap. The CDR3 protein is CASSIMEADTQYF. The CDR3, as DNA: TGTGCCAGCAGTATTATGGAGGCAGATACGCAGTATTTT.

The chain uses TRBV6-2 or TRBV6-3 and TRBJ2-7; D may be TRBD2 (5 bases). The CDR3 loop spans 12 amino acids. The V end was cut by 7 bases, the J end by 3 bases, with 10 bases between. The germline V gene encodes CDR1 MNHEY and CDR2 SVGEGT. In nucleotides, the CDR3 is TGTGCCAGCAATAGTGGACTCTACGAGCAGTACTTC. Its translation: CASNSGLYEQYF.

This clonotype was picked up a small number of times. The genes are TRBV12-3 or TRBV12-4 and TRBJ2-5; TRBD2 aligns across 10 bases. V gave up 5 bases and J gave up 9 bases; unmatched junction bases: 12. The CDR3 extends over 15 amino acids. CDR3 protein: CASSPRRTSGRAQYF. The CDR3 DNA follows: TGTGCCAGCAGTCCCCGTCGGACTAGCGGACGGGCCCAGTACTTC.

This clonotype was detected a few times. The CDR3 bases are TGTGCCATCATGGGGACGGTGGAGGGGGCACGTAATGAGCAGTTCTTC. It specifies CAIMGTVEGARNEQFF. The chain combines TRBV10-3 with TRBJ2-1; weak D call: TRBD1 (7 bases). The germline gives CDR1 ENHRY, CDR2 SYGVKD. The CDR3 spans 16 residues. V gave up 7 bases and J gave up 7 bases, with 23 bases separating them.

The rearrangement joins TRBV12-3 or TRBV12-4 to TRBJ2-3; D perhaps matches TRBD1 (6 bases). The V end lost 6 bases, the J end lost 3 bases, and 16 bases lay between the germline ends. The length of the CDR3 is 15 residues. The CDR3 loop is CASRGTPVRTDTQYF. For the CDR3, the DNA is TGTGCCAGCAGGGGGACACCGGTCAGAACAGATACGCAGTATTTT.

At least ten counts were recorded for this clonotype. The J gene is TRBJ1-1, the V gene TRBV4-3; 7 nucleotides align to TRBD1. Germline CDR1 is LGHNA and CDR2 is YSLEER. This CDR3 has 15 amino acids. With V trimmed by 2 bases and J by 11 bases, 14 bases remained unmatched. This CDR3 is CASSQNRGPLGWAFF. Written as DNA, the CDR3 is TGCGCCAGCAGCCAAAACAGGGGACCTCTTGGTTGGGCTTTCTTT.

This clonotype appeared a few times. The chain uses TRBV7-2 and TRBJ2-5; TRBD2 matches 9 bases. Germline-derived CDR1 and CDR2 are SGHTA and FQGNSA. V shed 5 bases and J 3 bases; nucleotides not matched to a gene: 7. This CDR3 has 15 residues. CDR3 sequence reads: CASSRGGGVEETQYF. Here the CDR3 DNA reads TGTGCCAGCAGCCGAGGCGGGGGGGTGGAAGAGACCCAGTACTTC.

The genes are TRBV20-1 and TRBJ2-1, with 7 bases lining up with TRBD1. The CDR3 extends over 16 amino acids. Germline values: CDR1 DFQATT, CDR2 SNEGSKA (reference sequence). With V trimmed by 1 base and J by 1 base, 7 bases remained unmatched. The CDR3 nucleotides read TGCAGTGCTAGAGCGACAGGGATCGGGTCCTACAATGAGCAGTTCTTC. Its protein is CSARATGIGSYNEQFF.

V is TRBV10-3 and J is TRBJ1-5; D possibly corresponds to TRBD1 (5 bases). Germline CDR1 is ENHRY and CDR2 is SYGVKD. With 6 bases removed from V and 5 bases from J, the gap between germline ends came to 17 bases. This CDR3 is built from 15 residues. This chain's CDR3 is CAIRKAGGGDQPQHF. CDR3 sequence (DNA): TGTGCCATCAGGAAGGCCGGGGGTGGCGATCAGCCCCAGCATTTT.

This chain connects TRBV4-3 to TRBJ1-1; D is ambiguous. The germline CDR1 and CDR2 sequences are LGHNA and YSLEER. This CDR3 region has 12 residues. Trimming took off 0 bases at V and 6 bases at J, with 5 bases between the two ends. CDR3 in DNA: TGCGCCAGCAGCCAAGATAAAGCTGAAGCTTTCTTT. Its protein product is CASSQDKAEAFF.

Comments on this clonotype: A read error is possible here, since a much larger clone lies one base away. V gene TRBV7-2 combines with J gene TRBJ1-2; D is undetermined. This CDR3 is built from 14 residues. Germline V gene data show CDR1 as SGHTA and CDR2 as FQGNSA. The CDR3 sequence is CASSLRSSNNGYTF. DNA of the CDR3: TGTGCCAGCAGCCTCAGGTCTTCTAACAATGGCTACACCTTC.

This sequence joins TRBV18 and TRBJ2-3; D not resolved. V was cut by 2 bases and J by 2 bases, with 11 bases left in between. The germline gives CDR1 KGHSH, CDR2 LQKENI. CDR3 length equals 15 residues. CDR3 loop: CASSPSNRYTDTQYF. Here the CDR3 DNA reads TGTGCCAGCTCACCAAGTAACAGATACACAGATACGCAGTATTTT.

The V gene is TRBV20-1, the J gene TRBJ1-3; D not certain. The CDR3 loop spans 16 amino acids. Looked up from germline, CDR1 is DFQATT and CDR2 is SNEGSKA (reference sequence). V gave up 1 base and J gave up 5 bases, with 18 bases separating them. For the CDR3, the DNA is TGCAGTGCTAGAGGGAGCCCGACGGGTGGTAGAAACACCATATATTTT. It translates to CSARGSPTGGRNTIYF.

This chain joins TRBV7-8 and TRBJ1-5; D is undetermined. The length of the CDR3 is 15 residues. Germline-derived CDR1 and CDR2 are SGHVS and FQNEAQ. V was pared by 1 base and J by 4 bases, with 11 bases between. CDR3 coding DNA: TGTGCCAGCAGCTTAGAAAGCACCCTTAATCAGCCCCAGCATTTT. It encodes CASSLESTLNQPQHF.

The V call is TRBV3-1, the J call TRBJ2-1; D possibly corresponds to TRBD2 (5 bases). Between the trimmed V and J ends, which lost 4 bases and 8 bases, there was a span of 15 bases. Germline V gene data show CDR1 as LGHDT and CDR2 as YNNKEL (reference sequence). CDR3 length equals 14 residues. CDR3 residues: CASSPMTLRDEQFF. CDR3 bases: TGTGCCAGCAGCCCCATGACTTTGAGGGATGAGCAGTTCTTC.